Listed here are 14 T cell receptor beta chains from one sample, sequenced in a study of blood T cell repertoires in COVID-19. Profiled with immunoSEQ multiplex PCR; TCRdb holds only in-frame clones, not every one. The sample lists approximately 220,000 clones; 80% to 90% were seen once. The sample consisted of PBMCs or T cells enriched from blood (not recorded which). The source of these receptors is a woman between 45 and 65 years old who had been exposed to COVID-19.

J is TRBJ1-4 and V is TRBV15; possibly TRBD1 for D (6 bases). The V gene's germline CDR1 is LNHNV and CDR2 YYDKDF (reference sequence). V gave up 6 bases and J gave up 5 bases, with 19 bases separating them. CDR3 size: 16 residues. The CDR3 reads CATRGRTGTRNEKLFF. As DNA, the CDR3 is TGTGCCACCAGGGGCCGAACCGGGACAAGAAATGAAAAACTGTTTTTT.

The rearrangement uses TRBV18 and TRBJ2-7; the D gene is possibly TRBD2 (6 bases). The V end lost 0 bases, the J end lost 1 base, and 13 bases lay between the germline ends. CDR1 KGHSH and CDR2 LQKENI come from the germline V gene. The CDR3 extends over 16 amino acids. CDR3 sequence reads: CASSPPTRRGSYEQYF. The CDR3 DNA sequence: TGTGCCAGCTCACCACCAACGAGACGGGGGTCCTACGAGCAGTACTTC.

V is TRBV9 and J is TRBJ1-1, with TRBD1 identical over 9 bases. The ends lost 2 bases at V and 5 bases at J; junction bases unmatched: 7. The CDR3 spans 15 residues. CDR1 is SGDLS, CDR2 YYNGEE, per germline. CDR3 residues: CASSVSGQGRTEAFF. The CDR3 coding sequence is TGTGCCAGCAGCGTGTCCGGACAGGGGAGGACTGAAGCTTTCTTT.

This rearrangement joins TRBV27 to TRBJ1-6, with D unresolved. The CDR3 sequence is 17 residues long. Trimming shortened V by 6 bases and J by 4 bases, and 19 bases separated the two germline ends. Germline values: CDR1 MNHEY, CDR2 SMNVEV (reference sequence). The CDR3 coding sequence is TGTGCCAGCAGAACCGGTCGGCCGGGTGGTTATAATTCACCCCTCCACTTT. Amino acid sequence: CASRTGRPGGYNSPLHF.

The chain is built from TRBV19 and TRBJ1-2; D might be TRBD1 (6 bases). The CDR3 is made up of 17 amino acids. Germline CDR1 reads LNHDA; CDR2 reads SQIVND (reference sequence). V shed 1 base and J shed 0 bases, with 15 bases lying between them. CDR3 in DNA: TGTGCCAGTAGTATAGCACAGGGCCCCAGTGCTAACTATGGCTACACCTTC. Encoded protein: CASSIAQGPSANYGYTF.

CDR3 sequence: CASSSQTGNAQYF. The DNA for the CDR3 is TGTGCCAGCAGCTCTCAGACTGGTAATGCGCAGTATTTT. The rearrangement joins TRBV7-2 to TRBJ2-3; D is unresolved. The V end was cut by 4 bases, the J end by 10 bases, with 15 bases between. The CDR3 has 13 amino acids. Germline-derived CDR1 and CDR2 are SGHTA and FQGNSA.

This clone has only a few counts. The V call is TRBV5-1, the J call TRBJ1-2, with D possibly matching TRBD1 (5 bases). Trimming removed 0 bases from V and 0 bases from J, with 9 bases in between. Germline V lookup: CDR1 SGHRS, CDR2 YFSETQ. The CDR3 spans 15 residues. CDR3 sequence: CASSLVGEANYGYTF. CDR3 nucleotides: TGCGCCAGCAGCTTGGTAGGGGAAGCTAACTATGGCTACACCTTC. Looking up the rest from reference TRBV5-1 and TRBJ1-2 gives the full variable domain: KAGVTQTPRYLIKTRGQQVTLSCSPISGHRSVSWYQQTPGQGLQFLFEYFSETQRNKGNFPGRFSGRQFSNSRSEMNVSTLELGDSALYLCASSLVGEANYGYTFGSGTRLTVV.

This rearrangement joins TRBV28 to TRBJ1-6; D might be TRBD1 (5 bases). V lost 10 bases and J lost 0, with 10 bases in between. This CDR3 contains 14 residues. In germline, CDR1 is MDHEN, CDR2 SYDVKM. CDR3 coding DNA: TGTGCCAATAAGACAGTCTCCTATAATTCACCCCTCCACTTT. Encoded protein: CANKTVSYNSPLHF.

The rearrangement uses TRBV13 and TRBJ1-2, with 9 bases identical to TRBD1. V was clipped by 7 bases and J by 7 bases; unmatched bases: 7. The CDR3 consists of 13 residues. Looked up from germline, CDR1 is PRHDT and CDR2 is FYEKMQ (reference sequence). CDR3 region: CASKNRGPLGYTF. CDR3 in DNA: TGTGCCAGCAAAAACAGGGGGCCCCTTGGCTACACCTTC.

The J gene is TRBJ1-5, the V gene TRBV6-1; 7 bases agree with TRBD1. V dropped 2 bases and J dropped 5; count of bases not matched to a gene: 12. This CDR3 contains 17 residues. CDR1 is MNHNS and CDR2 is SASEGT in the germline V gene. The CDR3 nucleotides read TGTGCCAGCAGTGAACCCCTAGGGACAGCGACTTATCAGCCCCAGCATTTT. Residues: CASSEPLGTATYQPQHF.

This chain links TRBV6-5 with TRBJ2-3; 10 nucleotides match TRBD1. Germline-derived CDR1 and CDR2 are MNHEY and SVGAGI. CDR3 length: 14 amino acids. The J segment lost 8 bases and the V segment lost 5 bases, leaving 7 bases of the junction unmatched. The CDR3 region is CASSTGTGAPTQYF. CDR3 nucleotide sequence: TGTGCCAGCAGTACCGGGACAGGGGCCCCTACGCAGTATTTT.

The chain is built from TRBV5-1 and TRBJ1-1, with 8 bases aligning to TRBD1. Trimming at V came to 3 bases and at J to 0 bases, leaving 4 bases not matched to a gene. The CDR3 totals 15 residues. CDR1 is SGHRS, CDR2 YFSETQ, per germline. The CDR3 DNA reads TGCGCCAGCAGCTCGGACAGGGCCGTGAACACTGAAGCTTTCTTT. Amino acid sequence: CASSSDRAVNTEAFF.

The rearrangement links TRBV11-1 to TRBJ2-2; the match to TRBD1 covers 11 bases. Germline loops: CDR1 SGHAT, CDR2 FQDESV (reference sequence). This CDR3 comprises 16 residues. The trim removed 3 bases at V and 6 bases at J, leaving 6 bases unmatched. The CDR3 loop is CASSFYKGQGAGELFF. CDR3 bases: TGTGCCAGCAGCTTTTATAAGGGACAGGGGGCCGGGGAGCTGTTTTTT.

The chain joins TRBV3-1 (or the pseudogene TRBV3-2) to TRBJ2-2; D not certain. V was pared by 1 base and J by 5 bases, with 8 bases between. Germline V lookup: CDR1 LGHDT, CDR2 YNNKEL (reference sequence). CDR3 length equals 14 residues. The CDR3 loop is CASSQVISTGELFF. CDR3 DNA sequence: TGTGCCAGCAGCCAAGTTATCTCTACCGGGGAGCTGTTTTTT.